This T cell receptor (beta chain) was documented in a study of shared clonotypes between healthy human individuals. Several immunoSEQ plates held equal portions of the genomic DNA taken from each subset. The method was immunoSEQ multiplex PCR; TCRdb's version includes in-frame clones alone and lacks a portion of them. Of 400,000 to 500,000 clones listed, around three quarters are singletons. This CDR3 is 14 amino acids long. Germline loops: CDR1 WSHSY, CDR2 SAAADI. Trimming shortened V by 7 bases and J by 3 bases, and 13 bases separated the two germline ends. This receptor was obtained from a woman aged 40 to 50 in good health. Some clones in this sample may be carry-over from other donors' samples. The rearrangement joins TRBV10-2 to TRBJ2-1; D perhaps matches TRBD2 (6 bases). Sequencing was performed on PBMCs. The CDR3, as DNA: TGCGCCAGCATGGAGGGAGATTTCTACAATGAGCAGTTCTTC. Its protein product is CASMEGDFYNEQFF.